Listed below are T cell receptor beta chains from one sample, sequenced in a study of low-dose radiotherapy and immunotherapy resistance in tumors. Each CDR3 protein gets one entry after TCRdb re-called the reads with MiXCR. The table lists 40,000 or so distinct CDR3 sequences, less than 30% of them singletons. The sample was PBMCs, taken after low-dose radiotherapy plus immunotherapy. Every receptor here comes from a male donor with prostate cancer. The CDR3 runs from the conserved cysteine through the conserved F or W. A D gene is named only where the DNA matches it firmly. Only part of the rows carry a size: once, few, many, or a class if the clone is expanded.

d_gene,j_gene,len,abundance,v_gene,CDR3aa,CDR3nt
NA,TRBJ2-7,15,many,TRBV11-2,CASNPSGVPPHEQYF,TGTGCCAGCAATCCCTCGGGAGTTCCTCCCCACGAGCAGTACTTC
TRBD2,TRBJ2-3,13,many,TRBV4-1,CASSPGTSNTQYF,TGCGCCAGCAGCCCCGGGACTAGTAATACGCAGTATTTT
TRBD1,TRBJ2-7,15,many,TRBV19,CASSITGTAYYEQYF,TGTGCCAGTAGTATCACCGGGACAGCTTACTACGAGCAGTACTTC
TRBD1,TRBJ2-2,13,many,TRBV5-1,CASSDRVTGELFF,TGCGCCAGTTCGGACAGGGTCACCGGGGAGCTGTTTTTT
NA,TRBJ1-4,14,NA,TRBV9,CASSVDQVNEKLFF,TGTGCCAGCAGCGTAGATCAGGTTAATGAAAAACTGTTTTTT
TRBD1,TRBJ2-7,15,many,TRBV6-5,CASSYLGQGSYEQYF,TGTGCCAGCAGTTATTTGGGACAGGGCTCCTACGAGCAGTACTTC
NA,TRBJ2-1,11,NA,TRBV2,CASSWGNEQFF,TGTGCCAGCAGTTGGGGGAATGAGCAGTTCTTC
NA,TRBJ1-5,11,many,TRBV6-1,CASRTYQPQHF,TGTGCCAGCCGGACCTATCAGCCCCAGCATTTT
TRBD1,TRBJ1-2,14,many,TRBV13,CASSFDRGRRGYTF,TGTGCCAGCAGCTTCGACAGGGGGCGTCGTGGCTACACCTTC
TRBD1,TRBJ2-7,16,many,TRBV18,CASSLSLQGAAYEQYF,TGTGCCAGCTCACTGTCCTTACAGGGGGCGGCCTACGAGCAGTACTTC
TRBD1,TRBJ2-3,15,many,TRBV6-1,CASSRDRAGTDTQYF,TGTGCCAGCAGTAGGGACAGGGCAGGCACAGATACGCAGTATTTT
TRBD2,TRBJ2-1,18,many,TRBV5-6,CASSLGGGPSGLYNEQFF,TGTGCCAGCAGCTTGGGGGGAGGCCCTAGCGGTTTATACAATGAGCAGTTCTTC
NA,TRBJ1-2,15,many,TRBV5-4,CASSLSGGINYGYTF,TGTGCCAGCAGCTTGAGCGGGGGGATTAACTATGGCTACACCTTC
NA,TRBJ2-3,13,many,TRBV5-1,CASSLEPDGTQYF,TGCGCCAGCAGCTTGGAACCCGACGGTACGCAGTATTTT
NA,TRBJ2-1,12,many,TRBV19,CASGHYYNEQFF,TGTGCCAGCGGACACTACTACAATGAGCAGTTCTTC
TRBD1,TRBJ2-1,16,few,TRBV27,CASSHQQGAQPREQFF,TGTGCCAGCAGCCATCAACAGGGGGCGCAACCCCGTGAGCAGTTCTTC
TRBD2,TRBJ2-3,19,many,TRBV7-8,CASSLETSGAFPSTDTQYF,TGTGCCAGCAGCTTAGAGACTAGCGGAGCGTTCCCAAGCACAGATACGCAGTATTTT
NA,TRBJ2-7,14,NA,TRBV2,CASRMPGGGGEQYF,TGTGCCAGCAGGATGCCGGGGGGCGGAGGCGAGCAGTACTTC
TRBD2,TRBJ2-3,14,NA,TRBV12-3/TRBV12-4,CASSWAGGPDTQYF,TGTGCCAGCAGTTGGGCGGGAGGGCCAGATACGCAGTATTTT
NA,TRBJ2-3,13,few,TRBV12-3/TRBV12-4,CASSLVSTDTQYF,TGTGCCAGCAGCTTAGTGAGCACAGATACGCAGTATTTT
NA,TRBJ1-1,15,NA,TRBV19,CASSIRGEMNTEAFF,TGTGCCAGTAGTATTAGAGGGGAAATGAACACTGAAGCTTTCTTT
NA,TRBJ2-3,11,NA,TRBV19,CASSTANTQYF,TGTGCCAGTAGTACGGCAAATACGCAGTATTTT
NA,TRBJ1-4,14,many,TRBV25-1,CASSRKGFYEKLFF,TGTGCCAGCAGTCGAAAGGGGTTTTATGAAAAACTGTTTTTT
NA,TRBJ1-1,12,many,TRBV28,CASSQANTEAFF,TGTGCCAGCAGCCAAGCGAACACTGAAGCTTTCTTT
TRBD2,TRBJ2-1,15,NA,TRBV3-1,CTSSQGAGTRGEQFF,TGTACCAGCAGCCAAGGGGCCGGGACTAGAGGTGAGCAGTTCTTC
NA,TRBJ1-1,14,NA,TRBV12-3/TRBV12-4,CASSSHPREAEAFF,TGTGCCAGCAGTTCCCACCCCCGGGAAGCTGAAGCTTTCTTT
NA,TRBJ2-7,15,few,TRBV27,CASIIRAGVSYEQYF,TGTGCCAGCATCATAAGGGCCGGAGTCTCCTACGAGCAGTACTTC
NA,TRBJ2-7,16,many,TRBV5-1,CASSLAGQVISYEQYF,TGCGCCAGCAGCTTGGCCGGGCAGGTAATTTCCTACGAGCAGTACTTC
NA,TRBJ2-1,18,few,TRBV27,CASSLSFRWEPPYNEQFF,TGTGCCAGCAGTTTATCGTTTCGGTGGGAGCCCCCCTACAATGAGCAGTTCTTC
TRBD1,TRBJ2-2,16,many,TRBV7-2,CASSLGGTVRTGELFF,TGTGCCAGCAGCTTAGGGGGGACAGTTAGAACCGGGGAGCTGTTTTTT
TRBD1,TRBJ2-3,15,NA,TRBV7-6,CASSLRDREGDTQYF,TGTGCCAGCAGCCTCCGGGACAGGGAGGGAGATACGCAGTATTTT
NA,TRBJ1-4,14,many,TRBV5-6,CASSLGGLDEKLFF,TGTGCCAGCAGCTTAGGAGGTTTGGATGAAAAACTGTTTTTT
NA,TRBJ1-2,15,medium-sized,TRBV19,CASSLIDLSNYGYTF,TGTGCCAGTAGCCTTATCGATCTTTCTAACTATGGCTACACCTTC
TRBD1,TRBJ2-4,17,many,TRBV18,CASSNPATGESKNIQYF,TGTGCCAGCTCAAACCCAGCGACAGGGGAATCCAAAAACATTCAGTACTTC
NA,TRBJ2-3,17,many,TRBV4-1,CASSQAASGPGTNTQYF,TGCGCCAGCAGCCAAGCTGCTTCAGGGCCAGGCACAAATACGCAGTATTTT
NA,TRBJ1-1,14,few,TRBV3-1,CASSQVPGGTEAFF,TGTGCCAGCAGCCAAGTTCCGGGAGGGACTGAAGCTTTCTTT
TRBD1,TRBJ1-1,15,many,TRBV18,CASSPRDSKNTEAFF,TGTGCCAGCTCACCAAGGGACAGCAAGAACACTGAAGCTTTCTTT
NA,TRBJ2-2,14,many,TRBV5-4,CASRAGQSTGELFF,TGTGCCAGCAGGGCGGGACAGAGCACCGGGGAGCTGTTTTTT
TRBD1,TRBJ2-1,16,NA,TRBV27,CATSDRDRATYNEQFF,TGTGCCACCAGTGACCGGGACAGGGCGACCTACAATGAGCAGTTCTTC
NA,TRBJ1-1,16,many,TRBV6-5,CASSYSGRRWGTEAFF,TGTGCCAGCAGTTACTCTGGGCGGAGATGGGGCACTGAAGCTTTCTTT
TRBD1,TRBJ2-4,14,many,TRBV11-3,CASSPGGAEDIQYF,TGTGCCAGCAGCCCAGGGGGCGCGGAGGACATTCAGTACTTC
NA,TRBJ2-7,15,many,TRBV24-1,CATSPGTESSYEQYF,TGTGCCACTAGCCCCGGGACGGAGAGCTCCTACGAGCAGTACTTC
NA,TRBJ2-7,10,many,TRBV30,CAWSESEQYF,TGTGCCTGGAGTGAAAGCGAGCAGTACTTC
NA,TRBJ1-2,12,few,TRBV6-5,CASSRGEYGYTF,TGTGCCAGCAGTAGGGGGGAATATGGCTACACCTTC
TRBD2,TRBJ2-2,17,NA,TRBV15,CATSSTSGTPNTGELFF,TGTGCCACCAGCTCGACTAGCGGGACTCCGAACACCGGGGAGCTGTTTTTT
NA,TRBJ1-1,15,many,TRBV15,CATSRDSALNTEAFF,TGTGCCACCAGCAGAGATTCGGCCCTGAACACTGAAGCTTTCTTT
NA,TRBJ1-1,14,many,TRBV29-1,CSVEVRGENTEAFF,TGCAGCGTTGAGGTGCGTGGGGAGAACACTGAAGCTTTCTTT
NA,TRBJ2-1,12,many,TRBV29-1,CSAYRGGNEQFF,TGCAGCGCCTACAGGGGGGGCAATGAGCAGTTCTTC
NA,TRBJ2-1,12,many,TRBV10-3,CALRDPDNEQFF,TGTGCCCTCCGGGACCCCGACAATGAGCAGTTCTTC
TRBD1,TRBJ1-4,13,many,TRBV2,CASGEPDRDSLFF,TGTGCCAGCGGAGAGCCCGACAGGGATTCACTGTTTTTT
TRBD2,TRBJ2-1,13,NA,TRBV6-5,CASRSSGGNEQFF,TGTGCCAGCAGATCTAGCGGGGGAAATGAGCAGTTCTTC
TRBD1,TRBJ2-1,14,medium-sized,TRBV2,CASSPDRAYNEQFF,TGTGCCAGCTCCCCGGACAGGGCTTACAATGAGCAGTTCTTC
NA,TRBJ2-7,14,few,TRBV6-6,CASSAGLPPDEQYF,TGTGCCAGCAGTGCTGGACTCCCCCCCGACGAGCAGTACTTC
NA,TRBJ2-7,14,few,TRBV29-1,CSVGYQTSYGEQYF,TGCAGCGTTGGTTATCAGACTTCTTACGGAGAGCAGTACTTC
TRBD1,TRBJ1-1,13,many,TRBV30,CAWYRGRTSEAFF,TGTGCCTGGTACAGGGGGCGAACCTCTGAAGCTTTCTTT
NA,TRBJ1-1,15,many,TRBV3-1,CASSLWATKNTEAFF,TGTGCCAGCAGCCTCTGGGCGACTAAGAACACTGAAGCTTTCTTT
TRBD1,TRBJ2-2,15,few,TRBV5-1,CASSEGQGGTGELFF,TGCGCCAGCAGCGAGGGACAGGGGGGGACCGGGGAGCTGTTTTTT